Listed here are 8 T cell receptor beta chains from one sample, sequenced in a study of vaccination and CD4 T cells after COVID-19. The Oncomine TCR Beta short-read assay was what sequenced the DNA obtained from cultured CD4+ T cells. TCRdb ran MiXCR on the PCR reads and lists one entry per CDR3 protein. The sample lists about 3,800 distinct CDR3 sequences, approximately 17% seen once, with just under 20% in the top ten. These receptors are not linked to any known antigen. Treatment of the sample: approximately nine-day PBMC culture with coronavirus spike peptide pools or control peptides (ViraFEST assay). Sequencing used CD4+ T cells from blood, cultured in vitro. The receptor source for this set is a human donor who had recovered from COVID-19.

The chain links TRBV12-3 or TRBV12-4 to TRBJ1-6; D might be TRBD1 (5 bases). V lost 1 base to trimming and J lost 8 bases, with 9 bases between them. This CDR3 is 14 amino acids long. The CDR3: CASSLGTKDSPLHF. CDR3 nucleotide sequence: TGTGCCAGCAGTTTAGGGACAAAAGATTCACCCCTCCACTTT.

This clonotype was detected only a few times. This chain connects TRBV7-8 to TRBJ2-7; D may be TRBD1 or TRBD2 (6 bases each). The CDR3 spans 15 residues. Per germline, CDR1 SGHVS and CDR2 FQNEAQ. V shed 0 bases and J shed 3 bases, with 12 bases lying between them. The CDR3 coding sequence is TGTGCCAGCAGCTTAGCGGACGGAGGGGGCTACGAGCAGTACTTC. Amino acids: CASSLADGGGYEQYF.

This clonotype was detected only a few times. The chain recombines TRBV7-9 with TRBJ1-1; D is possibly TRBD1 (5 bases). Germline values: CDR1 SEHNR, CDR2 FQNEAQ (reference sequence). Trimming removed 2 bases from V and 5 bases from J, with 9 bases in between. The CDR3 totals 13 residues. This CDR3 is CASSLSGGTEAFF. The CDR3 DNA is TGTGCCAGCAGCTTATCTGGGGGGACTGAAGCTTTCTTT. The full variable domain, in which reference TRBV7-9 and TRBJ1-1 provide the parts outside the CDR3, is DTGVSQNPRHKITKRGQNVTFRCDPISEHNRLYWYRQTLGQGPEFLTYFQNEAQLEKSRLLSDRFSAERPKGSFSTLEIQRTEQGDSAMYLCASSLSGGTEAFFGQGTRLTVV.

This rearrangement joins TRBV20-1 to TRBJ2-1, with 15 bases aligning to TRBD2. Germline V gene sequence: CDR1 DFQATT, CDR2 SNEGSKA (reference sequence). The CDR3 consists of 14 residues. J gave up 12 bases and V 3 bases, and 6 bases lay outside the gene matches. The CDR3 here is CSARGGLAGGPQFF. The CDR3 DNA reads as TGCAGTGCTAGGGGGGGACTAGCGGGGGGCCCGCAGTTCTTC.

The rearrangement joins TRBV25-1 to TRBJ2-7; no definite D call. Trimming shortened V by 2 bases and J by 6 bases, and 5 bases separated the two germline ends. The length of the CDR3 is 11 residues. From germline, CDR1 is MGHDK and CDR2 SYGVNS. The CDR3: CASSEVVEQYF. CDR3 sequence (DNA): TGTGCCAGCAGTGAAGTGGTCGAGCAGTACTTC.

CDR3 in DNA: TGTGCCAGCAGCCAAGACCCAGCGGGGAATCGGCGCGAGCAGTACTTC. This translates into CASSQDPAGNRREQYF. The chain employs TRBV3-1 and TRBJ2-7; 7 nucleotides agree with TRBD2. Per germline, CDR1 LGHDT and CDR2 YNNKEL (reference sequence). The CDR3 is made up of 16 amino acids. The J segment lost 6 bases and the V segment lost 0 bases, leaving 11 bases of the junction unmatched.

V gene TRBV25-1 combines with J gene TRBJ2-7; D call uncertain. This CDR3 contains 11 residues. The ends were cut back, 4 bases at V and 3 bases at J, with 4 bases in the middle. The germline gives CDR1 MGHDK, CDR2 SYGVNS. The CDR3: CASSGYYEQYF. Written as DNA, the CDR3 is TGTGCCAGCAGTGGGTACTACGAGCAGTACTTC.

By share, this clonotype counts as medium-sized. V and J are TRBV6-5 and TRBJ2-4, with no clear D. This CDR3 region has 14 residues. The ends were cut back, 4 bases at V and 5 bases at J, with 12 bases in the middle. Per germline, CDR1 MNHEY and CDR2 SVGAGI. The CDR3 reads CASSWLHPENIQYF. DNA for the CDR3: TGTGCCAGCAGTTGGCTGCACCCCGAAAACATTCAGTACTTC.